This T cell receptor (beta chain) was obtained from a study of a mutant IDH1 vaccine in newly diagnosed glioma. Across the whole study: Patients began vaccination 4-6 weeks after radiotherapy alone, or with temozolomide cycles. The treated group averaged 40.4 years old and was about 60% male, about 40% female. Study-level results: The authors found pseudoprogression apparently unrelated to changes in top peripheral T cell clonotypes.

In the case of this clone: The antigen is unknown.

This table comes from immunoSEQ multiplex PCR, and its TCRdb copy is limited to in-frame clones, with some not included. Of fewer than 35,000 clones in the sample, more than 65% were seen once. Described time point: week 47, end of study. One vaccine dose held 300 ug of mutant IDH1 20-mer peptide and came with topical imiquimod. This clonotype was sampled from a man aged 30 to 39 with glioma. Source: PBMCs, taken from a glioma patient whose treatment included an IDH1 peptide vaccine.

This chain's CDR3 is CASSFQGFATGELFF. The CDR3 nucleotides are TGTGCCAGCAGCTTCCAGGGGTTTGCCACCGGGGAGCTGTTTTTT. The chain carries TRBV5-4 and TRBJ2-2, with D perhaps matching TRBD1 (6 bases). This CDR3 is built from 15 residues. V was clipped by 2 bases and J by 4 bases, with 12 bases between them. The V gene's germline CDR1 is SGHNT and CDR2 YYREEE (reference sequence). The full variable domain, its missing parts supplied by reference TRBV5-4 and TRBJ2-2, is ETGVTQSPTHLIKTRGQQVTLRCSSQSGHNTVSWYQQALGQGPQFIFQYYREEENGRGNFPPRFSGLQFPNYSSELNVNALELDDSALYLCASSFQGFATGELFFGEGSRLTVL.